The 32 T cell receptor beta chains below come from one sample, sequenced in a study of HIV-infected patients and healthy controls. Reverse transcription used roughly 450 ng RNA and constant-region primers for alpha and beta. Alpha and beta chain libraries were made separately by chain-specific third strand synthesis with multiplexing indices. One entry per CDR3 protein results from TCRdb running MiXCR on the 5' RACE reads. The repertoire holds roughly 18,000 distinct CDR3 sequences, with 12% as singletons. The repertoire came from unfractionated whole blood and reflected all unsorted peripheral T cells. What was sequenced was blood. These receptors originate from an adult in good health.

This clonotype showed up just a few times. The chain links TRBV2 to TRBJ1-1, with a weak D call TRBD1 (5 bases). Germline-derived CDR1 and CDR2 are SNHLY and FYNNEI. V was shortened by 6 bases and J by 1 base, with 9 bases between the two germline ends. This CDR3 comprises 13 residues. CDR3: CASSGQGNTEAFF. The CDR3 nucleotides are TGTGCCAGCAGCGGGCAGGGGAACACTGAAGCTTTCTTT.

V and J are TRBV5-4 and TRBJ2-2; D gene ambiguous. The CDR3 runs 14 residues. Deletions cut 2 bases from V and 0 bases from J, with 5 bases between. The germline V gene has CDR1 SGHNT and CDR2 YYREEE (reference sequence). The chain's CDR3 is CASSFEANTGELFF. CDR3 DNA: TGTGCCAGCAGCTTTGAGGCGAACACCGGGGAGCTGTTTTTT.

This clonotype has ten or more counts. The genes are TRBV5-1 and TRBJ2-5; 7 bases match TRBD2. Germline V gene lookup returns CDR1 SGHRS and CDR2 YFSETQ. This CDR3 has 13 amino acids. V was clipped by 6 bases and J by 4 bases; unmatched bases: 6. CDR3 residues: CASKGREAETQYF. The CDR3 DNA reads TGCGCCAGCAAGGGGAGGGAGGCAGAGACCCAGTACTTC.

This clonotype was recorded many times. V and J are TRBV28 and TRBJ1-3; D unresolved. V gave up 6 bases and J gave up 0 bases, with 15 bases separating them. This CDR3 contains 16 residues. CDR1 and CDR2 from the germline V gene are MDHEN and SYDVKM. CDR3 loop: CASRVPGSASGNTIYF. Written as DNA, the CDR3 is TGTGCCAGCAGAGTTCCGGGTTCGGCCTCTGGAAACACCATATATTTT.

In its sample, this clonotype was seen many times. The CDR3 region has the DNA TGTGCCAGCAGCCCGGGGTTGGGGACAGATACGCAGTATTTT. Its protein is CASSPGLGTDTQYF. The V gene is TRBV5-4, the J gene TRBJ2-3; the D gene is possibly TRBD2 (5 bases). CDR3 size: 14 residues. V was pared by 4 bases and J by 3 bases, with 12 bases between. The germline gives CDR1 SGHNT, CDR2 YYREEE (reference sequence).

Only one count was recorded for this clonotype. The J gene is TRBJ1-1, the V gene TRBV12-3 or TRBV12-4; maybe TRBD1 (5 bases). There are 12 residues in the CDR3. V was trimmed by 6 bases and J by 11 bases, leaving 16 bases between them. This chain's CDR3 is CASRHLTGLAFF. The CDR3 DNA reads as TGTGCCAGCAGACACCTTACAGGACTCGCTTTCTTT.

This clonotype was counted ten times or more. V gene TRBV7-2 combines with J gene TRBJ2-3; 9 bases are a match to TRBD1. V was pared by 5 bases and J by 4 bases, with 7 bases of the junction left unmatched. Germline lookup yields CDR1 SGHTA and CDR2 FQGNSA. The CDR3 runs to 15 residues. The CDR3 here is CASSKNRDRADTQYF. The CDR3 DNA follows: TGTGCCAGCAGCAAAAATAGGGACAGGGCAGATACGCAGTATTTT. Looking up the rest from reference TRBV7-2 and TRBJ2-3 gives the full variable domain: GAGVSQSPSNKVTEKGKDVELRCDPISGHTALYWYRQSLGQGLEFLIYFQGNSAPDKSGLPSDRFSAERTGGSVSTLTIQRTQQEDSAVYLCASSKNRDRADTQYFGPGTRLTVL.

This clonotype was seen many times. The rearrangement uses TRBV7-8 and TRBJ1-1; D remains unclear. V lost 6 bases and J 4 bases, leaving 15 bases between the germline ends. Germline lookup yields CDR1 SGHVS and CDR2 FQNEAQ. The CDR3 has 14 residues. CDR3 DNA sequence: TGTGCCAGCAGGAACCGACCGAGGGCCACTGAAGCTTTCTTT. It codes for CASRNRPRATEAFF. Supplemented by reference TRBV7-8 and TRBJ1-1, the full variable domain reads GAGVSQSPRYKVAKRGQDVALRCDPISGHVSLFWYQQALGQGPEFLTYFQNEAQLDKSGLPSDRFFAERPEGSVSTLKIQRTQQEDSAVYLCASRNRPRATEAFFGQGTRLTVV.

This clonotype is termed medium-sized (0.01 to 0.1%). The chain joins TRBV19 to TRBJ1-2; the match to TRBD1 covers 10 bases. In germline, CDR1 is LNHDA, CDR2 SQIVND (reference sequence). V lost 1 base to trimming and J lost 4 bases; unmatched junction nucleotides: 3. This CDR3 contains 15 residues. The CDR3 protein is CASSIAGQGGYGYTF. The CDR3 DNA follows: TGTGCCAGTAGTATAGCCGGACAGGGGGGCTATGGCTACACCTTC.

The J gene is TRBJ2-5, the V gene TRBV27; 15 bases fit TRBD2. Germline V gene data show CDR1 as MNHEY and CDR2 as SMNVEV (reference sequence). The CDR3 has 15 residues. V lost 7 bases and J lost 2; bases outside the gene matches: 2. The CDR3 spells CASKGLAGGQETQYF. The CDR3 DNA reads TGTGCCAGCAAGGGACTAGCGGGGGGTCAAGAGACCCAGTACTTC.

Judged by abundance, this clonotype is medium-sized. This chain joins TRBV2 and TRBJ1-1; D call uncertain. From germline, CDR1 is SNHLY and CDR2 FYNNEI. The V and J ends lost 4 bases and 2 bases respectively, with 5 bases between them. The CDR3 length is 12 residues. The CDR3 region is CASSVQNTEAFF. DNA for the CDR3: TGTGCCAGCAGTGTACAAAACACTGAAGCTTTCTTT.

This clonotype showed up just a few times. V is TRBV20-1 and J is TRBJ2-1; TRBD2 agrees at 10 bases. V was clipped by 0 bases and J by 4 bases; unmatched bases: 6. The germline V gene encodes CDR1 DFQATT and CDR2 SNEGSKA (reference sequence). This CDR3 has 16 amino acids. DNA for the CDR3: TGCAGTGCTAGAGAAGTGACTAGCGGGCGATACAATGAGCAGTTCTTC. It translates to CSAREVTSGRYNEQFF.

This clonotype appeared many times. The germline gene is not matched at one end of the junction; a read error may be the cause. The rearrangement uses TRBV11-1 and TRBJ2-1, with 10 bases lining up with TRBD2. CDR1 is SGHAT and CDR2 is FQDESV in the germline V gene (reference sequence). CDR3 length: 12 residues. CDR3 sequence: CASRSGESGGAF. The CDR3 DNA reads as TGTGCCAGCAGATCGGGGGAAAGCGGGGGGGCGTTC.

The table lists this clonotype with many counts. CDR3 bases: TGTGCCATCAGCCAGGGGACAGATACGCAGTATTTT. Encoded protein: CAISQGTDTQYF. This chain uses TRBV10-3 with TRBJ2-3, with D possibly being TRBD1 (6 bases). Per the germline V gene, CDR1 is ENHRY and CDR2 is SYGVKD. Deletions cut 6 bases from V and 3 bases from J, with 7 bases between. The CDR3 sequence is 12 residues long.

This clonotype has a count of ten or more. This chain links TRBV9 with TRBJ1-2; possible D gene TRBD1, 5 bases. This CDR3 has 13 residues. Trimming took 0 bases from V and 7 from J, leaving 10 bases between them. The germline CDR1 and CDR2 sequences are SGDLS and YYNGEE. The CDR3 nucleotides are TGTGCCAGCAGCGTAGCTGGGGACCCTGGCTACACCTTC. It is translated as CASSVAGDPGYTF.

This clonotype was observed a few times. The rearrangement links TRBV6-9 to TRBJ2-7, with TRBD1 identical over 8 bases. Trimming took 5 bases from V and 6 from J; bases not matched to a gene: 12. The CDR3 has 15 residues. CDR1 MNHGY and CDR2 SVAAGI come from the germline V gene. CDR3 DNA sequence: TGTGCCAGCAGTACAACCCCAGGGGGCCAGGGCGAGCAGTACTTC. This gives the protein CASSTTPGGQGEQYF.

This clonotype occurred many times. The V call is TRBV12-3 or TRBV12-4, the J call TRBJ2-1; D gene ambiguous. The V end lost 5 bases, the J end lost 2 bases, and 7 bases lay between the germline ends. This CDR3 has 13 amino acids. The CDR3, as DNA: TGTGCCAGCAGTCCTCGGGCCTACAATGAGCAGTTCTTC. This codes for CASSPRAYNEQFF.

This clonotype was detected only a few times. This chain connects TRBV7-9 to TRBJ2-5; 9 positions agree with TRBD1. The V gene's germline CDR1 is SEHNR and CDR2 FQNEAQ (reference sequence). The V gene end was trimmed by 5 bases and the J gene end by 2 bases; junction bases not matched to a gene: 15. The CDR3 is 18 amino acids. The CDR3 spells CASSGLVLGQGQQETQYF. DNA for the CDR3: TGTGCCAGCAGCGGACTTGTGTTGGGACAGGGACAACAAGAGACCCAGTACTTC.

This clonotype showed up just a few times. This rearrangement joins TRBV12-3 or TRBV12-4 to TRBJ1-2; the D gene is possibly TRBD1 (5 bases). Trimming left V 6 bases short and J 8 bases short, with 16 bases between. The CDR3 extends over 13 amino acids. CDR3 nucleotides: TGTGCCAGCAGAGCCGGGACTGGAGGAGGCTACACCTTC. Residues: CASRAGTGGGYTF.

This clonotype was found many times. V usage is TRBV6-6 and J usage is TRBJ1-5; 9 bases match TRBD1. Germline CDR1 MNHNY, CDR2 SVGAGI (reference sequence). The CDR3 contains 16 residues. V was pared by 7 bases and J by 1 base, with 8 bases of the junction left unmatched. The CDR3 sequence is CASMRQGVRSNQPQHF. The CDR3 DNA is TGTGCCAGCATGAGACAGGGGGTGAGAAGCAATCAGCCCCAGCATTTT.

The chain is built from TRBV4-3 and TRBJ1-2; no definite D call. Germline CDR1 reads LGHNA; CDR2 reads YSLEER. The CDR3 consists of 12 residues. Trimming removed 2 bases at V and 5 bases at J, with 6 bases between. The chain's CDR3 is CASSQRPYGYTF. The CDR3, as DNA: TGCGCCAGCAGCCAACGGCCATATGGCTACACCTTC.

Ten or more counts support this clonotype. The rearrangement joins TRBV6-6 to TRBJ2-2; D is possibly TRBD2 (6 bases). With 0 bases removed from V and 6 bases from J, the gap between germline ends came to 8 bases. From germline, CDR1 is MNHNY and CDR2 SVGAGI (reference sequence). The CDR3 sequence is 14 residues long. For the CDR3, the DNA is TGTGCCAGCAGTTACTCGGAGGGGCCCGGGGAGCTGTTTTTT. Its protein product is CASSYSEGPGELFF.

This clonotype was detected ten times or more. V is TRBV28 and J is TRBJ1-2; 7 bases fit TRBD1. CDR1 is MDHEN, CDR2 SYDVKM, per germline. After removal of 5 bases from V and 1 base from J, the junction contained 7 bases not matched to a gene. The CDR3 has 15 amino acids. CDR3 region: CASSTPGTVNYGYTF. For the CDR3, the DNA is TGTGCCAGCAGTACCCCCGGGACAGTTAACTATGGCTACACCTTC.

This clonotype was detected many times. The rearrangement uses TRBV6-2 or TRBV6-3 and TRBJ2-1; no reliable D call. Per the germline V gene, CDR1 is MNHEY and CDR2 is SVGEGT. The V end was cut by 6 bases, the J end by 5 bases, with 5 bases between. The CDR3 spans 11 residues. The CDR3 region is CASSPDNEQFF. CDR3 coding DNA: TGTGCCAGCAGCCCCGACAATGAGCAGTTCTTC.

This clonotype was counted ten times or more. In DNA, the CDR3 is TGTGCCAGCAGCTTAATGGGGGGCAGCACAGATACGCAGTATTTT. This sequence encodes CASSLMGGSTDTQYF. The chain links TRBV7-3 to TRBJ2-3; tentatively, D is TRBD1 or TRBD2 (6 bases each). The CDR3 sequence is 15 residues long. Germline CDR1 reads SGHTA; CDR2 reads FQGTGA. V gave up 1 base and J gave up 0 bases, with 8 bases separating them.

Relative to its sample, this clonotype is medium-sized (0.01 to 0.1%). The chain couples TRBV9 to TRBJ2-1; possible D gene TRBD1, 6 bases. The ends were cut back, 3 bases at V and 0 bases at J, with 7 bases in the middle. This CDR3 is built from 14 residues. In germline, CDR1 is SGDLS, CDR2 YYNGEE. The CDR3 spells CASSGGGSYNEQFF. The DNA for the CDR3 is TGTGCCAGCAGCGGAGGGGGCTCCTACAATGAGCAGTTCTTC.

This clonotype has ten or more counts. The chain couples TRBV19 to TRBJ2-3; D may correspond to TRBD1 or TRBD2 (5 bases each). CDR3 length: 14 amino acids. Trimming removed 4 bases at V and 2 bases at J, with 10 bases between. The germline V gene encodes CDR1 LNHDA and CDR2 SQIVND (reference sequence). The CDR3 DNA reads TGTGCCAGTAGTAAGGGGACCACCACAGATACGCAGTATTTT. Translation: CASSKGTTTDTQYF. Complete variable domain (other parts from reference TRBV19 and TRBJ2-3): DGGITQSPKYLFRKEGQNVTLSCEQNLNHDAMYWYRQDPGQGLRLIYYSQIVNDFQKGDIAEGYSVSREKKESFPLTVTSAQKNPTAFYLCASSKGTTTDTQYFGPGTRLTVL.

This clonotype was seen at least ten times. This rearrangement joins TRBV4-2 to TRBJ1-2; D is undetermined. Germline loops: CDR1 LGHNA, CDR2 YNFKEQ. There are 14 residues in the CDR3. V was clipped by 0 bases and J by 2 bases, with 7 bases between them. CDR3 sequence reads: CASSQDAPNYGYTF. CDR3 DNA sequence: TGTGCCAGCAGCCAAGACGCACCAAACTATGGCTACACCTTC.

The V call is TRBV7-9, the J call TRBJ2-2, with D unclear. The germline CDR1 and CDR2 sequences are SEHNR and FQNEAQ (reference sequence). The CDR3 is 12 residues long. Trimming took off 4 bases at V and 2 bases at J, with 2 bases between the two ends. For the CDR3, the DNA is TGTGCCAGCAGCTCCAACACCGGGGAGCTGTTTTTT. This translates into CASSSNTGELFF.

This clonotype occurred a few times. The V call is TRBV9, the J call TRBJ2-1, with D perhaps TRBD1 or TRBD2 (6 bases each). Germline V CDR1 and CDR2: SGDLS, YYNGEE. The CDR3 runs to 15 residues. V was pared by 2 bases and J by 6 bases, with 15 bases between. Here the CDR3 DNA reads TGTGCCAGCAGCGTGGAGGGGGTGTCTGTCAATGAGCAGTTCTTC. It yields the protein CASSVEGVSVNEQFF. Full variable domain (outside the CDR3, taken from reference TRBV9 and TRBJ2-1): DSGVTQTPKHLITATGQRVTLRCSPRSGDLSVYWYQQSLDQGLQFLIQYYNGEERAKGNILERFSAQQFPDLHSELNLSSLELGDSALYFCASSVEGVSVNEQFFGPGTRLTVL.

Ten or more counts support this clonotype. V gene TRBV6-2 or TRBV6-3 combines with J gene TRBJ2-6; D is unresolved. The CDR3 length is 13 residues. V lost 4 bases to trimming and J lost 4 bases, with 5 bases between them. Germline CDR1 reads MNHEY; CDR2 reads SVGEGT. The CDR3: CASSFSGANVLTF. CDR3 DNA: TGTGCCAGCAGTTTCTCGGGGGCCAACGTCCTGACTTTC.

This clonotype was seen repeatedly, ten times or more. V gene TRBV28 combines with J gene TRBJ2-1, with TRBD1 matching 9 bases. Trimming cost V 3 bases and J 9 bases; bases outside gene matches: 15. This CDR3 spans 17 amino acids. From germline, CDR1 is MDHEN and CDR2 SYDVKM. In DNA, the CDR3 is TGTGCCAGCAGTTTTCGACCTTTCGGACAGGGGAGCGCTGAGCAGTTCTTC. Translation: CASSFRPFGQGSAEQFF.